The present T cell receptor beta chain was sequenced within a study of blood T cell repertoires in COVID-19. Study-level background: The United States, Italy and Spain provided the acute and convalescent COVID-19 samples. T cells, B-cell-depleted T cells, or PBMCs supplied cDNA or gDNA.

After removal of 1 base from V and 1 base from J, the junction contained 5 bases not matched to a gene. The CDR3 spans 16 residues. From germline, CDR1 is SGHTA and CDR2 FQGNSA. In the authors' methods: Estimated nucleated cell counts came from reference gene primer amplification. The method was immunoSEQ multiplex PCR; TCRdb's version includes in-frame clones alone and lacks a portion of them. For V, J and clone size, that table is used; D and trimming come from the DNA. The sample holds 210,000 or so clones; around 91% are singletons and the top ten take 0.62%. The TCR comes from a man between 50 and 59 years old with acute or convalescent COVID-19. The sequenced sample consisted of peripheral blood. The chain has TRBV7-2 and TRBJ2-7; 9 bases align to TRBD2. The CDR3 is CASSLGRAGGSYEQYF. DNA of the CDR3: TGTGCCAGCAGCTTAGGTCGAGCGGGAGGTTCCTACGAGCAGTACTTC. Combining the CDR3 with reference TRBV7-2 and TRBJ2-7 gives the whole variable domain GAGVSQSPSNKVTEKGKDVELRCDPISGHTALYWYRQSLGQGLEFLIYFQGNSAPDKSGLPSDRFSAERTGGSVSTLTIQRTQQEDSAVYLCASSLGRAGGSYEQYFGPGTRLTVT.